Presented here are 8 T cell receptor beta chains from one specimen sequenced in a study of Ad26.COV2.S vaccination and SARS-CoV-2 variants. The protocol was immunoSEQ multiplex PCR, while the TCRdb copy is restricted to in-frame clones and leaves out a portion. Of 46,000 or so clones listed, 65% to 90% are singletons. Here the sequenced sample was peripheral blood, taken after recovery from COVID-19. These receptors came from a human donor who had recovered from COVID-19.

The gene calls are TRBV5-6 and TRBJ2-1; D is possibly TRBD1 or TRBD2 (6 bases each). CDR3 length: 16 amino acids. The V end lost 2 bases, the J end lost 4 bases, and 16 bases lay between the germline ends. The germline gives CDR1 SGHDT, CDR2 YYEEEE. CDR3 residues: CASSFSLGGEYNEQFF. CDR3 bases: TGTGCCAGCAGCTTTAGTTTGGGGGGCGAGTACAATGAGCAGTTCTTC.

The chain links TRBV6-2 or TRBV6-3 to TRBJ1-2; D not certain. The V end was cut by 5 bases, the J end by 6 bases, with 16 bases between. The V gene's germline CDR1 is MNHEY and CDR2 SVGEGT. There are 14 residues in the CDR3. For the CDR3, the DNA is TGTGCCAGCAGTCAGCGACGCCGGGGAGATGGCTACACCTTC. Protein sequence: CASSQRRRGDGYTF.

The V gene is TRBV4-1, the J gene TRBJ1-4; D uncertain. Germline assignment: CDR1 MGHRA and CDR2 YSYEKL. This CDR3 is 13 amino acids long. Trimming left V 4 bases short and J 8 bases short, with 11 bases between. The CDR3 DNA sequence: TGCGCCAGCAGCCTCCGACCGGGGGAAAAACTGTTTTTT. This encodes CASSLRPGEKLFF.

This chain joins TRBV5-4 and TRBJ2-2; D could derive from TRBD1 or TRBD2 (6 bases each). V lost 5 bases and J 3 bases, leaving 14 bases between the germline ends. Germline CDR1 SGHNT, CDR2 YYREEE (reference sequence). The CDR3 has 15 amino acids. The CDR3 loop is CASRDGGWDTGELFF. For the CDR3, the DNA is TGTGCCAGCAGGGACGGGGGCTGGGACACCGGGGAGCTGTTTTTT. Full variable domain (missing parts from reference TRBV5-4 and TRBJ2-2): ETGVTQSPTHLIKTRGQQVTLRCSSQSGHNTVSWYQQALGQGPQFIFQYYREEENGRGNFPPRFSGLQFPNYSSELNVNALELDDSALYLCASRDGGWDTGELFFGEGSRLTVL.

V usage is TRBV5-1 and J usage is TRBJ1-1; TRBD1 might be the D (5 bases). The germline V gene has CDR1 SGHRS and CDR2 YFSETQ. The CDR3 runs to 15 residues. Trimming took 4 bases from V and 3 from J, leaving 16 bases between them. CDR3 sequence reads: CASSDYRGVDTEAFF. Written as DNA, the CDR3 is TGCGCCAGCAGCGATTACCGGGGCGTTGACACTGAAGCTTTCTTT.

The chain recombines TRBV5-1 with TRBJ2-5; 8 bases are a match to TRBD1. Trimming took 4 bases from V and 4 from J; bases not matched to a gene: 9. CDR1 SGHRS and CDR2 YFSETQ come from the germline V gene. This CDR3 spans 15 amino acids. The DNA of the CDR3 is TGCGCCAGCAGCGCTGGACAGGGTGGGCGAGAGACCCAGTACTTC. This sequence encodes CASSAGQGGRETQYF.

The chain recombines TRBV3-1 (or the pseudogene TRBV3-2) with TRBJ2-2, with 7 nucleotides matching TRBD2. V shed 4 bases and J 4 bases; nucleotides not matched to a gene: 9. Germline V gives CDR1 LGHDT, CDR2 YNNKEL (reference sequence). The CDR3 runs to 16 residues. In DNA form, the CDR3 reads TGTGCCAGCAGCCTTTCTTCTAGCGGCCGCACCGGGGAGCTGTTTTTT. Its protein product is CASSLSSSGRTGELFF.

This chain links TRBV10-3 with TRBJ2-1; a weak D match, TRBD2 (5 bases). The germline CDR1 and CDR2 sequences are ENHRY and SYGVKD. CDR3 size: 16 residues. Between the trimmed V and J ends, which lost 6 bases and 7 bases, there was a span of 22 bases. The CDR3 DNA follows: TGTGCCATCAGCGGCGAGACTCGGAGGCGGCAAAATGAGCAGTTCTTC. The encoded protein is CAISGETRRRQNEQFF.